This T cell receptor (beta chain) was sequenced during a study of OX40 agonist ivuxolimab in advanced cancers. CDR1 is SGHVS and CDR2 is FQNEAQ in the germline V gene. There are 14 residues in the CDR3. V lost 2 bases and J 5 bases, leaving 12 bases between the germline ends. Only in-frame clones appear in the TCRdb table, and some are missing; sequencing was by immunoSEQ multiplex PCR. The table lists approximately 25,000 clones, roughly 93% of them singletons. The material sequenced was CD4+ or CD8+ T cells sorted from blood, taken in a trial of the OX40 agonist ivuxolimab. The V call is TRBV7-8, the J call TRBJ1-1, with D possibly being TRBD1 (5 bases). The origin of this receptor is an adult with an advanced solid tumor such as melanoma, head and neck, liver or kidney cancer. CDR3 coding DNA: TGTGCCAGCAGCTTAATAAGGGGAGGGACTGAAGCTTTCTTT. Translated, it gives CASSLIRGGTEAFF.